This T cell receptor beta chain was sequenced in a study of blood T cell repertoires in COVID-19. For the study at large: The United States, Italy and Spain provided the acute and convalescent COVID-19 samples. Nucleic acid was either cDNA or gDNA, and it came from T cells, B-cell-depleted T cells, or PBMCs.

This CDR3 is 15 amino acids long. The germline gives CDR1 SGHRS, CDR2 YFSETQ. In the source study's methods: Quantification of nucleated cells was approximated via reference gene primer amplification. TCRdb's copy holds only in-frame clones and misses some; the assay was immunoSEQ multiplex PCR. V, J and clone size derive from that table, while D and trimming were established from the DNA sequence. Here the sample spans 95,000 to 100,000 clones, more than 65% being singletons. This clone showed up just a few times. One end of the junction fails to match germline, which may point to a read error. The sequenced sample was peripheral blood. The chain employs TRBV5-1 and TRBJ2-7; TRBD1 matches 9 bases. The sequence was obtained from a woman older than 75 with active or convalescent COVID-19. CDR3: CASSPRDRVSPEQYF. In DNA, the CDR3 is TGTGCCAGCAGCCCCCGGGACAGGGTATCGCCCGAGCAGTACTTC.